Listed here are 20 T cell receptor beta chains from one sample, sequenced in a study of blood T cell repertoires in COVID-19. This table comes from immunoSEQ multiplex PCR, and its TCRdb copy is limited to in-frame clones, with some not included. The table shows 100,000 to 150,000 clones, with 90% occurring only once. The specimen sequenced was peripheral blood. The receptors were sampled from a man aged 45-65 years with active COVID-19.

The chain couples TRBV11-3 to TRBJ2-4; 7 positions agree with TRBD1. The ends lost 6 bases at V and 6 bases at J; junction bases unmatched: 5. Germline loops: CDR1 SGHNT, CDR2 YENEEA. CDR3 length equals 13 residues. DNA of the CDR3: TGTGCCAGCAGGGAAACAGGGGCAAACATTCAGTACTTC. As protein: CASRETGANIQYF.

The CDR3 DNA reads TGTGCCAGCAGCCGACCCGACAGGGTGCGTTCATGGGAGACCCAGTACTTC. Translation gives CASSRPDRVRSWETQYF. The chain couples TRBV7-8 to TRBJ2-5; the match to TRBD1 covers 7 bases. Germline assignment: CDR1 SGHVS and CDR2 FQNEAQ. With V trimmed by 5 bases and J by 5 bases, 17 bases remained unmatched. CDR3 length: 17 amino acids.

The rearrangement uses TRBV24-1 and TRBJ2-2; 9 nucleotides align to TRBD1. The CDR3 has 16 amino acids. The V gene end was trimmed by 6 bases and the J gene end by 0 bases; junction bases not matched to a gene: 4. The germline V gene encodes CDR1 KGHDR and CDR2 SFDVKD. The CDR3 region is CATSSGQGTNTGELFF. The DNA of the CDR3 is TGTGCCACCAGTTCGGGACAGGGAACGAACACCGGGGAGCTGTTTTTT.

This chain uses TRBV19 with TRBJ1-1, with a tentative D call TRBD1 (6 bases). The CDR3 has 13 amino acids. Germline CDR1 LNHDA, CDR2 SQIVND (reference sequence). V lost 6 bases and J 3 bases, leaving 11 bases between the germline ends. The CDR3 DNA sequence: TGTGCCAGTAGGTCCAGGGGCGACACTGAAGCTTTCTTT. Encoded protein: CASRSRGDTEAFF.

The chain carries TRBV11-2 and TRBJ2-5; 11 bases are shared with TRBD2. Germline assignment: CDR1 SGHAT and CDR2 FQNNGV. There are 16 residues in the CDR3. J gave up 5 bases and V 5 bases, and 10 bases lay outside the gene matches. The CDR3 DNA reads TGTGCCAGCAGCCAGACACTAGCGGGAGTGGTCGAGACCCAGTACTTC. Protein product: CASSQTLAGVVETQYF.

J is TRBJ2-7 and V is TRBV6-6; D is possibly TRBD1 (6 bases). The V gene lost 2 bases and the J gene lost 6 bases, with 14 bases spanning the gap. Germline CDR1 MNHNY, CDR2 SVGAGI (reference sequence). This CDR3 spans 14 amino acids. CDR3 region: CASSYAQGNFEQYF. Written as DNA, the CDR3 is TGTGCCAGCAGTTACGCGCAGGGGAATTTCGAGCAGTACTTC.

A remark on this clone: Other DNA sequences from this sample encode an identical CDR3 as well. The CDR3 region is CASRRTDTQYF. CDR3 sequence (DNA): TGTGCCAGCAGGAGGACAGATACGCAGTATTTT. The chain joins TRBV6-5 to TRBJ2-3; no clear D. In germline, CDR1 is MNHEY, CDR2 SVGAGI. Trimming took 6 bases from V and 3 from J, leaving 4 bases between them. The CDR3 loop spans 11 amino acids.

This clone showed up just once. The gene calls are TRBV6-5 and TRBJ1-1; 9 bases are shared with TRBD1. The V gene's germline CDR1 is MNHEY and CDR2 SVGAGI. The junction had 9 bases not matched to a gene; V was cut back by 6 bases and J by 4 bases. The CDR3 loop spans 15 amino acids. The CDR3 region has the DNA TGTGCCAGCAGCGCAAAACAGGGGGCCGGCACTGAAGCTTTCTTT. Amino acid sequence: CASSAKQGAGTEAFF.

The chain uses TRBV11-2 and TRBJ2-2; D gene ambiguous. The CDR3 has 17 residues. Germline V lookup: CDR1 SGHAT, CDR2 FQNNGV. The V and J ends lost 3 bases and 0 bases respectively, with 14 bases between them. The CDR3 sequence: CASSFPSPVANTGELFF. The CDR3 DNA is TGTGCCAGCAGCTTTCCGTCCCCGGTGGCGAACACCGGGGAGCTGTTTTTT.

The CDR3, as DNA: TGCGCCAGCAGCCCCCCTTTGACGGGGGGCCTCGGAGATACGCAGTATTTT. This codes for CASSPPLTGGLGDTQYF. V gene TRBV5-1 combines with J gene TRBJ2-3; the D gene is possibly TRBD2 (7 bases). Germline V gene data show CDR1 as SGHRS and CDR2 as YFSETQ. With 4 bases removed from V and 5 bases from J, the gap between germline ends came to 23 bases. This CDR3 has 17 amino acids.

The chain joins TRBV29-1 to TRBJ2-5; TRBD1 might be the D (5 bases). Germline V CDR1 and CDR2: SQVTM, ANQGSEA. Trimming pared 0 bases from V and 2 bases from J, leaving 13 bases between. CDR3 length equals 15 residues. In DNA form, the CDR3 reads TGCAGCGTTGAAGAGGGGCGGACCCTACAAGAGACCCAGTACTTC. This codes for CSVEEGRTLQETQYF. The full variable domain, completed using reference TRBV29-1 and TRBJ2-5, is SAVISQKPSRDICQRGTSLTIQCQVDSQVTMMFWYRQQPGQSLTLIATANQGSEATYESGFVIDKFPISRPNLTFSTLTVSNMSPEDSSIYLCSVEEGRTLQETQYFGPGTRLLVL.

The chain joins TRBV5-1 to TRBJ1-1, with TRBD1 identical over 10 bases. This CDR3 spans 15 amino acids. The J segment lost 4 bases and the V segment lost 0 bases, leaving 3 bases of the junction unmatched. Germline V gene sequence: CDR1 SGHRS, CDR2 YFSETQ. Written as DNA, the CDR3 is TGCGCCAGCAGCTTGGCGGGACAGGGGATCACTGAAGCTTTCTTT. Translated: CASSLAGQGITEAFF.

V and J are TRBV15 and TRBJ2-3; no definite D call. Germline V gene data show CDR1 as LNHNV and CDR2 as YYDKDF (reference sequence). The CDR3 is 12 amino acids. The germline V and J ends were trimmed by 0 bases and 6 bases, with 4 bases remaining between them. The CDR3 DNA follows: TGTGCCACCAGCAGAGATTCGGATACGCAGTATTTT. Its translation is CATSRDSDTQYF.

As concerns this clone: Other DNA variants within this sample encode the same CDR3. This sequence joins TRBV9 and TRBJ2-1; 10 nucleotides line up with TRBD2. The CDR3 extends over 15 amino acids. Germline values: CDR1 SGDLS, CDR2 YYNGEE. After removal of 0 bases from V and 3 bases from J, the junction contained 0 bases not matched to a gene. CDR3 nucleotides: TGTGCCAGCAGCGTAGGACTAGCGGGCTACAATGAGCAGTTCTTC. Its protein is CASSVGLAGYNEQFF. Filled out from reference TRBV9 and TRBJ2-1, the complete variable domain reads DSGVTQTPKHLITATGQRVTLRCSPRSGDLSVYWYQQSLDQGLQFLIQYYNGEERAKGNILERFSAQQFPDLHSELNLSSLELGDSALYFCASSVGLAGYNEQFFGPGTRLTVL.

The CDR3 is CASITLAWADTQYF. For the CDR3, the DNA is TGTGCCAGCATCACACTAGCGTGGGCAGATACGCAGTATTTT. The chain combines TRBV6-5 with TRBJ2-3; 7 bases agree with TRBD2. Per germline, CDR1 MNHEY and CDR2 SVGAGI. The CDR3 runs to 14 residues. V lost 7 bases to trimming and J lost 4 bases; unmatched junction nucleotides: 8.

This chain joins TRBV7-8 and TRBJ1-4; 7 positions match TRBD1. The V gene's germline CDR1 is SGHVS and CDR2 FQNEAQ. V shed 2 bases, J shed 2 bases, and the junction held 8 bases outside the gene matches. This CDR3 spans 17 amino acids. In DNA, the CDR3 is TGTGCCAGCAGCTTATTCAGGGGGGTTGCGACTAATGAAAAACTGTTTTTT. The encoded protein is CASSLFRGVATNEKLFF.

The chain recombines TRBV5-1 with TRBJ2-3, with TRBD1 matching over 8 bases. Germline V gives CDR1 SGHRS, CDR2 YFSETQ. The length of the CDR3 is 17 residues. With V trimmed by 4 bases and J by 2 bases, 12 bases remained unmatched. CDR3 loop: CASSDPLTGDLTDTQYF. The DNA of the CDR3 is TGCGCCAGCAGCGATCCTTTGACAGGGGACCTCACAGATACGCAGTATTTT. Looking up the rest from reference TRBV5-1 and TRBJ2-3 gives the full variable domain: KAGVTQTPRYLIKTRGQQVTLSCSPISGHRSVSWYQQTPGQGLQFLFEYFSETQRNKGNFPGRFSGRQFSNSRSEMNVSTLELGDSALYLCASSDPLTGDLTDTQYFGPGTRLTVL.

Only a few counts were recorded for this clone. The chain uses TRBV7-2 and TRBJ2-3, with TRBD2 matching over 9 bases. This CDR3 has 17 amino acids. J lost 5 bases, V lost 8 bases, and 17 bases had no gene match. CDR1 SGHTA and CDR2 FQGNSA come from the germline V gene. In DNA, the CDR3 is TGTGCCAGCGCGATAGATCTAAGCGGGGGGCGGAGAGATACGCAGTATTTT. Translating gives CASAIDLSGGRRDTQYF.

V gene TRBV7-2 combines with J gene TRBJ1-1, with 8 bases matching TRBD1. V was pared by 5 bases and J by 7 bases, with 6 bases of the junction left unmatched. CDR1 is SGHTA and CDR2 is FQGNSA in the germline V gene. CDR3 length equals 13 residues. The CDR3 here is CASSQGQGREAFF. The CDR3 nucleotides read TGTGCCAGCAGCCAAGGACAGGGTCGTGAAGCTTTCTTT.

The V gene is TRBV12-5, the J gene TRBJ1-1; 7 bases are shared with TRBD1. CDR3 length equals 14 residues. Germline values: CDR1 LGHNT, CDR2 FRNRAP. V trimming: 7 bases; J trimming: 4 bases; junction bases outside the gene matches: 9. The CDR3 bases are TGTGCTAGTGCCGTGGACAGGCTGAGCACTGAAGCTTTCTTT. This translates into CASAVDRLSTEAFF.